The entry below gives a single T cell receptor (beta chain) sequence along with its context. This clone turned up a few times. There is no known antigen for this receptor. No qualities accompany the bases; no much larger clone lies one base away. Receptor amplification or capture employed the immunoSEQ multiplex PCR assay. Sourced from immuneACCESS, this table was stored by TCRdb with only in-frame sequences that have V and J called. A share of the clones is absent; for the studies checked, an unresolved V gene accounts for under half, and the remainder has no known explanation. The table for this sample lists approximately 3,500 clones; 55% to 85% of them were counted only once. Of the sample, around 10% falls within the top ten clones. The record originates from a study of CD4+ T cells in melanoma (dated by TCRdb to between 2022 and 2023). Broadly, across the study: The study examined neoantigen-specific CD4+ T cells in human melanoma. Results the study describes overall, beyond this receptor: The report described a correlation between neoantigen-specific CD4+ T cells and the function of CD8+ T cells, macrophages and B cells. Neoantigen-specific CD4+ T cells in melanoma were reported to show diverse differentiation states.

From its cysteine to its phenylalanine, the CDR3 spans 15 amino acids. Just CDR3 DNA is preserved here, 45 bases in frame from base 1. The donors were people with melanoma. The rearrangement combines TRBV21-1 with TRBJ2-3; TRBD2 is the table's D call, not checked against the DNA. TRBV21-1 is noted as a pseudogene. This sequence originates from a human donor with melanoma. What was sequenced was tumor tissue. The CDR3 region has the sequence CASSKGGGGTDTQYF. The DNA sequence follows: TGTGCCAGCAGCAAAGGCGGGGGGGGGACAGATACGCAGTATTTT.